Listed below are T cell receptor beta chains from one sample, sequenced in a study of human T cells and chemical hapten exposure. TCRdb passed the RACE reads through MiXCR, listing each CDR3 protein once. The profile shows approximately 74,000 distinct CDR3 sequences, about 31% of them singletons. Sequencing used whole blood, obtained in connection with sensitization to the hapten diphenylcyclopropenone (DPC). These TCRs come from a man aged 35-49 years with alopecia areata. Some clones in this sample may be carry-over from other donors' samples. The CDR3 runs from the conserved cysteine through the conserved F or W. D genes are given only for firm matches. Clone sizes are given selectively: once, few, many, or a class where the clone is expanded.

j_call,clone_size,d_call,cdr3_length,v_call,cdr3_nt,cdr3_aa
TRBJ1-5,.,.,12,TRBV6-2/TRBV6-3,TGTGCCAGCAGAAGGGTACAACAGCCCCAGCATTTT,CASRRVQQPQHF
TRBJ2-6,few,TRBD1,19,TRBV28,TGTGCCAGCAGTTTATGGGACAGGGGGCTCCGCTCTGGGGCCAACGTCCTGACTTTC,CASSLWDRGLRSGANVLTF
TRBJ2-4,.,.,19,TRBV28,TGTGCCAGCAGGACCGGGCCCACGACAGAAAATCGATTTAAAAACATTCAGTACTTC,CASRTGPTTENRFKNIQYF
TRBJ2-3,.,TRBD2,16,TRBV3-1,TGTGCCAGCAGCCTCCTTAGCGGGACGAACACAGATACGCAGTATTTT,CASSLLSGTNTDTQYF
TRBJ2-6,few,TRBD2,20,TRBV28,TGTGCCAGCAGTCCAAGACTAGCGGGAGGCTCTTTGGCTGGGGCCAACGTCCTGACTTTC,CASSPRLAGGSLAGANVLTF
TRBJ1-1,.,.,13,TRBV4-1,TGCGCCAGCAGCCAAGAGGGGATCGCTGAAGCTTTCTTT,CASSQEGIAEAFF
TRBJ2-3,few,.,13,TRBV18,TGTGCCAGCTCACCGTCCCCTGAGGATACGCAGTATTTT,CASSPSPEDTQYF
TRBJ1-5,.,TRBD1,17,TRBV12-3/TRBV12-4,TGTGCCAGCAGCCGTCCCAGGACAGGGAGGAGCAATCAGCCCCAGCATTTT,CASSRPRTGRSNQPQHF
TRBJ1-1,few,.,14,TRBV28,TGTGCCAGCAGTTTAGTGAGGCACAACACTGAAGCTTTCTTT,CASSLVRHNTEAFF
TRBJ2-5,few,TRBD2,13,TRBV29-1,TGCAGCGTTGAAGGGACTAGACAAGAGACCCAGTACTTC,CSVEGTRQETQYF
TRBJ1-1,.,.,13,TRBV6-1,TGTGCCAGCAGATGGTTGGGGGACACTGAAACTTTCTTT,CASRWLGDTETFF
TRBJ2-7,.,TRBD1,13,TRBV6-2/TRBV6-3,TGTGCCGGCAGTTTACAGGGGGCTTGGGAGCAGTACTTC,CAGSLQGAWEQYF
TRBJ2-3,few,TRBD2,17,TRBV7-2,TGTGCCAGCAGCTTTGCCCGTAGCGGGAGCATAACAGATACGCAGTATTTT,CASSFARSGSITDTQYF
TRBJ2-1,.,TRBD1,15,TRBV7-2,TGTGCCAGCAGCTTAGCGTGGGGACAGCTCAATGAGCAGTTCTTC,CASSLAWGQLNEQFF
TRBJ2-3,.,.,15,TRBV7-9,TGTGCCAGCAGCCAAAGCATATCAGCGGGAGATACGCAGTATTTT,CASSQSISAGDTQYF
TRBJ2-1,.,.,14,TRBV5-1,TGCGCCAGCAGAACTGACGCCACCTACAATGAGCAGTTCTTC,CASRTDATYNEQFF
TRBJ2-4,few,TRBD1,15,TRBV7-6,TGTGCCAGCAGCTTATACAGGGGCGCCAAAAACATTCAGTACTTC,CASSLYRGAKNIQYF
TRBJ1-3,.,.,14,TRBV18,TGTGCCAGCTCACCGGAGGGGTATGGAAACACCATATATTTT,CASSPEGYGNTIYF
TRBJ2-7,few,.,14,TRBV12-3/TRBV12-4,TGTGCCAGCTGCTACGGGACGGGGCTGGGGGAGCAGTACTTC,CASCYGTGLGEQYF
TRBJ2-1,few,TRBD2,14,TRBV12-3/TRBV12-4,TGTGCCAGCAGCCTGTGGCGGGAGGGCGGTGAGCAGTTCTTC,CASSLWREGGEQFF
TRBJ2-7,.,TRBD1,14,TRBV13,TGTGCCAGCAGCTTTGGACAGGGGCCGCGCGTTCGGTACTTC,CASSFGQGPRVRYF
TRBJ2-1,.,TRBD2,14,TRBV29-1,TGCAGCGTTGACTCGACTAGCGGGAGTGTAGGGCAGTTCTTC,CSVDSTSGSVGQFF
TRBJ2-3,.,TRBD2,15,TRBV20-1,TGCAGTGCTAGGGAACAGCGGGGGAGCACAGATACGCAGTATTTT,CSAREQRGSTDTQYF
TRBJ2-2,.,TRBD1,16,TRBV6-5,TGTGCCAGCAGCCCAGGACAGGGGGCGAACACCGGGGAGCTGTTTTTT,CASSPGQGANTGELFF
TRBJ1-1,.,.,15,TRBV12-3/TRBV12-4,TGTGCCAGCAGTTCCCCCGGGACAACGAACACTGAAGCTTTCTTT,CASSSPGTTNTEAFF
TRBJ1-1,few,.,14,TRBV6-1,TGTGCCAGCAGTGACAGGGGCTTTCTCACTGAAGCTTTCTTT,CASSDRGFLTEAFF
TRBJ2-7,.,TRBD1,11,TRBV20-1,TGCAGTGGGAACAGGGGGTACGAGCAGTACTTC,CSGNRGYEQYF
TRBJ1-5,.,TRBD1,14,TRBV6-5,TGTGCCAGCAGCAGACAGGGAGGCAATCAGCCCCAGCATTTT,CASSRQGGNQPQHF
TRBJ2-7,few,.,15,TRBV7-2,TGTGCCAGCAGCTTTCGGACAGGGAGGGATAGGGAGCAGTACTTC,CASSFRTGRDREQYF
TRBJ2-7,.,.,12,TRBV20-1,TGCAGTGCTAGAAAGGGACCCTACGAGCAGTACTTC,CSARKGPYEQYF
TRBJ2-3,.,.,16,TRBV7-8,TGTGCCAGCAGCTCCAGGAGGCAGGGGTGGGCAGATACGCAGTATTTT,CASSSRRQGWADTQYF
TRBJ2-1,.,TRBD2,17,TRBV4-1,TGCGCCAGCAGCCAAGAAGTAGCGGGAGGGGATTACAATGAGCAGTTCTTC,CASSQEVAGGDYNEQFF
TRBJ2-7,few,.,13,TRBV7-2,TGTGCCAGCAGCCGCCCCCCGGGGTACGAGCAGTACTTC,CASSRPPGYEQYF
TRBJ2-3,few,.,11,TRBV29-1,TGCAGCGGACAGGGAGGTGATACGCAGTATTTT,CSGQGGDTQYF
TRBJ2-7,few,TRBD1,15,TRBV7-8,TGTGCCAGCAGCCCGAGAGGACAGGGGGCCTACGAGCAGTACTTC,CASSPRGQGAYEQYF
TRBJ1-1,.,.,13,TRBV27,TGTGCCAGCAGTCTCAACCCCCGAACGGGAGCTTTCTTT,CASSLNPRTGAFF
TRBJ1-1,few,.,16,TRBV20-1,TGCAGTGCTCCAGGAGGCCCACAGGGACTGAACACTGAAACTTTCTTT,CSAPGGPQGLNTETFF
TRBJ1-3,.,TRBD1,14,TRBV7-9,TGTGCCAGCAGCTCACAGGGGCTTGGAAACACCATATATTTT,CASSSQGLGNTIYF
TRBJ2-6,once,TRBD1,18,TRBV7-9,TGTGCCAGCAGCCACCGACAGGGACCATCCTCTGGGGCCAACGTCCTGACTTTC,CASSHRQGPSSGANVLTF
TRBJ2-2,few,.,16,TRBV12-3/TRBV12-4,TGTGCCAGCAGTCCCCCCGGACTTGCGAACACCGGGGAGCTGTTTTTT,CASSPPGLANTGELFF
TRBJ2-1,.,.,16,TRBV12-3/TRBV12-4,TGTGCCAGCAGTCCTATAGCGAGAAGGGCCTACAATGAGCAGTTCTTC,CASSPIARRAYNEQFF
TRBJ2-4,few,.,16,TRBV28,TGTGCCAGCAGTTTAGGGGGCCTTGCTGCCAAAAACATTCAGTACTTC,CASSLGGLAAKNIQYF
TRBJ1-1,few,.,12,TRBV6-5,TGTGCCAGCAGTTACCCCCCCACTGAAGCTTTCTTT,CASSYPPTEAFF
TRBJ1-1,.,.,15,TRBV14,TGTGCCAGCAGCCTCCTTCGGACCGACGGCTATGAAGCTTTCTTT,CASSLLRTDGYEAFF
TRBJ2-3,.,TRBD2,17,TRBV2,TGTGCCAGCAGTGACTCCCGACTAGCGGCTAGCACAGATACGCAGTATTTT,CASSDSRLAASTDTQYF
TRBJ2-2,.,.,14,TRBV12-3/TRBV12-4,TGTGCCAGCAGTTTCCAGAGGGCCACCGGGGAGCTGTTTTTT,CASSFQRATGELFF
TRBJ2-7,.,.,12,TRBV28,TGTGCCAGCAGTTTTATGTACTACGAGCAGTACTTC,CASSFMYYEQYF
TRBJ1-1,.,.,16,TRBV21-1,TGTGCCAGCAGAAGGGGGACTTGGGGCCTAAGCACTGAAGCTTTCTTT,CASRRGTWGLSTEAFF
TRBJ2-5,.,TRBD1,14,TRBV28,TGTGCCAGCAGTCAGGACAGGGGGCCTAAGACCCAGTACTTC,CASSQDRGPKTQYF
TRBJ2-3,few,TRBD1,13,TRBV29-1,TGCAGCGCAAAGACAGGGTCCACAGATACGCAGTATTTT,CSAKTGSTDTQYF
TRBJ2-7,few,TRBD2,15,TRBV6-5,TGTGCCAGCATGAGGAAAGCGGGAGGAAGCTACGAGCAGTACTTC,CASMRKAGGSYEQYF
TRBJ2-3,few,.,15,TRBV7-3,TGTGCCAGCAGCCTACTATCTTCCACCACAGATACGCAGTATTTT,CASSLLSSTTDTQYF
TRBJ1-1,.,.,12,TRBV30,TGTGCCTGGATAATGAGTCGAGTTGAAGCTTTCTTT,CAWIMSRVEAFF